The sequence of this TCR beta chain was determined in a study of cytomegalovirus exposure and HLA in healthy donors. V was clipped by 4 bases and J by 7 bases; unmatched bases: 6. Per the germline V gene, CDR1 is LGHNA and CDR2 is YNFKEQ. The CDR3 loop spans 15 amino acids. The PCR ran on 60 Vbeta and 13 Jbeta primers. This table comes from immunoSEQ multiplex PCR, and its TCRdb copy is limited to in-frame clones, with some not included. The sample contains around 130,000 clones, more than 60% of which appear only once. The clonotype was recovered from a woman between 40 and 50 years old in good health and CMV-seropositive. The V call is TRBV4-2, the J call TRBJ1-6; 8 bases match TRBD1. The specimen was PBMCs. CDR3 in DNA: TGTGCCAGCAGCCTCGAAGGACAGGGAAATTCACCCCTCCACTTT. It translates to CASSLEGQGNSPLHF.